These T cell receptor beta chains were read from a single sample in a study of a mutant IDH1 vaccine in newly diagnosed glioma. Produced via immunoSEQ multiplex PCR; TCRdb's table is partial and in-frame only. Altogether around 50,000 clones are present, roughly 73% being singletons, with the ten largest covering about 5%. These receptors are not linked to any known antigen. The material sequenced was PBMCs, taken from a glioma patient whose treatment included an IDH1 peptide vaccine. These receptors came from a man aged 50 to 60 with glioma. Both conserved end residues are part of each CDR3. D genes are given only for firm matches. Expanded clones get a size class; other rows say once, few or many, or leave the size out.

TRBJ2-1 | TRBD1 | TRBV5-4 | - | TGTGCCAGCAGCTTGGCAGGGGGTCTTTACAATGAGCAGTTCTTC | CASSLAGGLYNEQFF
TRBJ2-7 | TRBD2 | TRBV29-1 | - | TGCAGCGTTGGCGGGAGCTCCTACGAGCAGTACTTC | CSVGGSSYEQYF
TRBJ1-2 | TRBD1 | TRBV5-4 | - | TGTGCCAGCAGCTTTGCCGACAGGGGGCAGATCGGCTACACCTTC | CASSFADRGQIGYTF
TRBJ1-4 | - | TRBV19 | - | TGTGCCAGTAGCCCTGGGGGGGGCCTTAATGAAAAACTGTTTTTT | CASSPGGGLNEKLFF
TRBJ1-2 | TRBD1 | TRBV14 | - | TGTGCCAGCAGCTTCCGGGACAGGGACTATGGCTACACCTTC | CASSFRDRDYGYTF
TRBJ2-7 | TRBD1 | TRBV6-1 | - | TGTGCCAGCAGTTCCAGGACAGGATCCTACGAGCAGTACTTC | CASSSRTGSYEQYF
TRBJ2-7 | TRBD1 | TRBV4-3 | - | TGCGCCAGCAGCCCCGGGACAGGGAGCTACGAGCAGTACTTC | CASSPGTGSYEQYF
TRBJ2-1 | - | TRBV19 | - | TGTGCCAGTACCCTGGACAGAGCCGAAAGCTCCTACAATGAGCAGTTCTTC | CASTLDRAESSYNEQFF
TRBJ1-2 | - | TRBV6-5 | once | TGTGCCAGCAGCCACCCGGCAGAAGGCTATGGCTACACCTTC | CASSHPAEGYGYTF
TRBJ1-2 | - | TRBV7-9 | - | TGTGCCAGCAGCTTAGCGGCAGGTCCCTATGGCTACACCTTC | CASSLAAGPYGYTF
TRBJ1-6 | - | TRBV9 | - | TGTGCCAGCAGCGTAGAGGGCGTCAATTCACCCCTCCACTTT | CASSVEGVNSPLHF
TRBJ2-7 | - | TRBV5-1 | - | TGCGCCAGCAGCTGGAGCCCCTCGGCACCCGAGCAGTACTTC | CASSWSPSAPEQYF
TRBJ2-7 | - | TRBV19 | once | TGTGCCAGTAGTTCCGGGGGCCGCGGTTCCTACGAGCAGTACTTC | CASSSGGRGSYEQYF
TRBJ2-7 | TRBD1 | TRBV27 | - | TGTGCCAGCAGTTCCCCGAGGGGGCTCTACGAGCAGTACTTC | CASSSPRGLYEQYF
TRBJ2-1 | - | TRBV29-1 | - | TGCAGCGTTGAAGCGTTCTCCGTGGAACAGGGCGAGATAGATGAGCAGTTCTTC | CSVEAFSVEQGEIDEQFF
TRBJ2-3 | - | TRBV5-1 | - | TGCGCCAGCAGCCTAGGGGGTAGCACAGATACGCAGTATTTT | CASSLGGSTDTQYF
TRBJ2-5 | TRBD1 | TRBV6-6 | - | TGTGCCAGCAGTAACCTAGGACAGGGGGCGAGGGAGACCCAGTACTTC | CASSNLGQGARETQYF
TRBJ1-5 | TRBD1 | TRBV4-1 | - | TGCGCCAGCAGCCTAGGGCAGGGGGCGAACGATCAGCCCCAGCATTTT | CASSLGQGANDQPQHF
TRBJ1-2 | - | TRBV7-2 | - | TGTGCCAGCAGCTTAGTGGGGCAGGGCCCCCATGGCTACACCTTC | CASSLVGQGPHGYTF
TRBJ1-4 | - | TRBV18 | - | TGTGCCAGCTCACCCCGGGGATACGAAAAACTGTTTTTT | CASSPRGYEKLFF
TRBJ1-4 | - | TRBV19 | - | TGTGCCAGTAGTTTCGGGACACCGGGCGAAAAACTGTTTTTT | CASSFGTPGEKLFF
TRBJ1-2 | - | TRBV5-4 | - | TGTGCCAGCTTCAGGGTGGACTATGGCTACACCTTC | CASFRVDYGYTF
TRBJ1-1 | - | TRBV4-1 | - | TGCGCCAGCAGCAGTTTAGGGAACACTGAAGCTTTCTTT | CASSSLGNTEAFF
TRBJ1-2 | - | TRBV6-6 | - | TGTGCCACCCGAAGGGGGGGCCCTTCAAACTATGGCTACACCTTC | CATRRGGPSNYGYTF
TRBJ1-6 | - | TRBV5-1 | - | TGCGCCAGCAGCCCGGGGACACGAGATAATTCACCCCTCCACTTT | CASSPGTRDNSPLHF
TRBJ1-2 | - | TRBV9 | - | TGTGCCAGCAGCGTCGGGGGGCGCCCCGACTATGGCTACACCTTC | CASSVGGRPDYGYTF
TRBJ2-7 | - | TRBV25-1 | few | TGTGCCAGCAGTGAGGGGCAGTCCGAGCAGTACTTC | CASSEGQSEQYF
TRBJ2-7 | - | TRBV6-5 | once | TGTGCCAGCAGTTCCGACAGCACACTCAATTCCGGCGAGCAGTACTTC | CASSSDSTLNSGEQYF
TRBJ1-2 | - | TRBV27 | - | TGTGCCAGCAGTCAGACGGCAACTGCCACGGGGGGCTACACCTTC | CASSQTATATGGYTF
TRBJ1-4 | TRBD1 | TRBV15 | few | TGTGCCACCAGCAGAGGGGGACAGAGTGGCGAAAAACTGTTTTTT | CATSRGGQSGEKLFF
TRBJ2-3 | TRBD2 | TRBV5-4 | - | TGTGCCAGCAGCTTGGCTAGCGGGGGTGCAGATACGCAGTATTTT | CASSLASGGADTQYF
TRBJ1-1 | - | TRBV6-5 | - | TGTGCCAGCAGTCCGACATTACTGAACACTGAAGCTTTCTTT | CASSPTLLNTEAFF
TRBJ1-2 | - | TRBV7-1 | - | TGTGCCAGCAGCTTATTGGGGGAAGACTATGGCTACACCTTC | CASSLLGEDYGYTF
TRBJ1-1 | - | TRBV5-1 | - | TGCGCCAGCAGCTTGGGGGGGAACGCTGAAGCTTTCTTT | CASSLGGNAEAFF
TRBJ2-1 | - | TRBV7-2 | - | TGTGCCAGCAGAACGGGACAAGGGAACGATGAGCAGTTCTTC | CASRTGQGNDEQFF
TRBJ2-3 | - | TRBV5-1 | - | TGCGCCAGCAGTCAGCTCGGGGGACCCACAGATACGCAGTATTTT | CASSQLGGPTDTQYF
TRBJ2-5 | - | TRBV5-4 | - | TGTGCCAGCAGCACGGTTGCATACAATAAGGAGACCCAGTACTTC | CASSTVAYNKETQYF
TRBJ1-4 | TRBD1 | TRBV27 | - | TGTGCCAGCAGATTTCAGGGGGCGCTCGGAGAAAAACTGTTTTTT | CASRFQGALGEKLFF
TRBJ1-1 | - | TRBV5-6 | - | TGTGCCAGCAGCTATGTGTCGGGTTGGGGAACCCCTGAAGCTTTCTTT | CASSYVSGWGTPEAFF
TRBJ2-1 | - | TRBV7-8 | - | TGTGCCAGCAGCTTAGCGAAAGGAGAGCCTCAGTTCTTC | CASSLAKGEPQFF
TRBJ1-2 | TRBD1 | TRBV10-3 | - | TGTGCCATCAGTGAGCGGGACAGATCGAAAAATAACTATGGCTACACCTTC | CAISERDRSKNNYGYTF
TRBJ1-1 | - | TRBV12-5 | - | TGTGCTAGTGGACCCGGTGGCGGCACTGAAGCTTTCTTT | CASGPGGGTEAFF
TRBJ1-5 | TRBD1 | TRBV13 | - | TGTGCCAGCAGCTACGGACAGGGAAGTGGGAATCAGCCCCAGCATTTT | CASSYGQGSGNQPQHF
TRBJ1-2 | - | TRBV14 | - | TGTGCCAGCAGCCAAGTAGGGTGGCATGGCTACACCTTC | CASSQVGWHGYTF
TRBJ2-1 | TRBD2 | TRBV5-4 | - | TGTGCCAGCAGCTTGGGGGGACTAGCGAACGATGAGCAGTTCTTC | CASSLGGLANDEQFF
TRBJ1-1 | - | TRBV27 | - | TGTGCCAGCTATCCTTTTGGGGGCGCGTACACTGAAGCTTTCTTT | CASYPFGGAYTEAFF
TRBJ2-3 | - | TRBV5-1 | - | TGCGCCAGCAGCGCCCGCCGGGGGGCCGGGGCAGATACGCAGTATTTT | CASSARRGAGADTQYF
TRBJ1-1 | - | TRBV14 | - | TGTGCCAGCAGCCGGAATTGGGGGGGGCTTGCTGAAGCTTTCTTT | CASSRNWGGLAEAFF
TRBJ2-5 | TRBD2 | TRBV4-3 | few | TGCGCCAGCAGCCAGGGGGAGGGAGAGACCCAGTACTTC | CASSQGEGETQYF
TRBJ2-3 | - | TRBV5-5 | - | TGTGCCAGCAGCTTGCACCCTTTGGGGGCTGCAGATACGCAGTATTTT | CASSLHPLGAADTQYF
TRBJ2-5 | - | TRBV4-1 | few | TGCGCCAGCAGCCAAATGCAGGGGTTCGGCCAAGAGACCCAGTACTTC | CASSQMQGFGQETQYF
TRBJ1-4 | - | TRBV7-9 | - | TGTGCCAGCAGCCAGGACAGTCCAACTAATGAAAAACTGTTTTTT | CASSQDSPTNEKLFF
TRBJ1-2 | - | TRBV7-9 | - | TGTGCCAGCTTGCCCCTAGAGGCGGCAATCTATGGCTACACCTTC | CASLPLEAAIYGYTF
TRBJ1-1 | - | TRBV5-5 | - | TGTGCCAGCAGCTTCGGTATTGGGACTGAAGCTTTCTTT | CASSFGIGTEAFF
TRBJ2-6 | - | TRBV19 | - | TGTGCCAGTATCTCCTGGCCCGGATTTGTTACTGGGGCCAACGTCCTGACTTTC | CASISWPGFVTGANVLTF
TRBJ1-1 | - | TRBV11-2 | - | TGTGCCAGCAGCTTTCGGGACACCGAAGCTTTCTTT | CASSFRDTEAFF
TRBJ2-2 | TRBD1 | TRBV29-1 | - | TGCAGCGTTTCGGGGGGGACAGGGGGCATCGGGGAGCTGTTTTTT | CSVSGGTGGIGELFF
TRBJ1-1 | - | TRBV2 | - | TGTGCCAGCGGGTACGAGGGAGGGGACACTGAAGCTTTCTTT | CASGYEGGDTEAFF
TRBJ1-5 | - | TRBV6-1 | - | TGTGCCAGCTATAAGCGCGGGGGGTCGGAACCCCAGCATTTT | CASYKRGGSEPQHF
TRBJ2-2 | - | TRBV7-3 | few | TGTGCCAGCAGCCCCGGGACCGCGAACACCGGGGAGCTGTTTTTT | CASSPGTANTGELFF